The sample holds a few counts of the clone carrying this T cell receptor beta chain. Its target is unknown. The sample originates from a study of beta chain features in type 1 diabetes. Findings and caveats of the study: Across patients, naive, central memory and Treg TCRB repertoires exhibited apparently greater similarity than was observed across healthy donors. There was a moderate but significant shortening of TCRB CDR3s in all four CD4+ subsets of Type 1 diabetes patients.

This CDR3 comprises 14 residues. From germline, CDR1 is SEHNR and CDR2 FQNEAQ (reference sequence). Unmatched junction bases numbered 10, after V lost 10 bases and J lost 5 bases. All of the isolated RNA was reverse transcribed, so expressed TCRB transcripts were sequenced. Several million reads on average were seen across naive, central memory and regulatory T cell samples. Profiled with immunoSEQ multiplex PCR; TCRdb holds only in-frame clones, not every one. The sample lists roughly 340,000 clones, about 12% occurring once. Sequencing input: naive CD4+ T cells from blood. The genes are TRBV7-9 and TRBJ2-5, with 10 bases fitting TRBD1. The TCR was taken from a woman under 30 with type 1 diabetes. CDR3 nucleotide sequence: TGTGCCACCACAAGGACGGGACAGGGGGAGACCCAGTACTTC. As protein: CATTRTGQGETQYF.